The present T cell receptor (beta chain) was sequenced within a study of shared clonotypes between healthy human individuals. This clone was picked up many times. Other DNA sequences within the sample encode an identical CDR3. The CDR3 length is 12 residues. V lost 4 bases to trimming and J lost 4 bases; unmatched junction nucleotides: 3. CDR1 and CDR2 (germline): GTSNPN, SVGIG (reference sequence). Data came from immunoSEQ multiplex PCR; TCRdb stores just in-frame clones and leaves some out. Of roughly 1 million clones in the sample, around 76% are singletons; the top ten hold approximately 1.5%. This chain joins TRBV30 and TRBJ1-1; the match to TRBD1 covers 7 bases. Sequencing used memory CD4+ T cells sorted from blood. The subset denotes: CD45RA-negative fraction. The receptor was isolated from a man in his late teens or twenties in good health. The CDR3 loop is CAWNSGGTEAFF. The CDR3 nucleotides are TGTGCCTGGAATTCAGGGGGCACTGAAGCTTTCTTT.